The sequence of this T cell receptor beta chain was determined in a study of a mutant IDH1 vaccine in newly diagnosed glioma. Overall study context: Previous care, which was radiotherapy, temozolomide, or both, most often involved both.

Study-wide findings and caveats: Seemingly, pseudoprogression had no relation to changes in the top peripheral T cell clonotypes. Among patients, nearly 95% showed immune responses induced by the vaccine.

The method was immunoSEQ multiplex PCR; TCRdb's version includes in-frame clones alone and lacks a portion of them. This table has 55,000 to 70,000 clones, approximately 86% appearing once. Stated time point: baseline, week 1 (first vaccination visit). As to treatment: pre-vaccination baseline after standard-of-care therapy. Between the trimmed V and J ends, which lost 3 bases and 5 bases, there was a span of 15 bases. The CDR3 runs 14 residues. The germline V gene has CDR1 SGHRS and CDR2 YFSETQ. Remarks on this clone: Its antigen is unknown.

The sequenced sample was PBMCs, obtained from a glioma patient treated with radiotherapy, temozolomide or both. The clonotype was recovered from a man in his thirties or forties with glioma. The chain joins TRBV5-1 to TRBJ2-7; maybe TRBD1 (6 bases). The CDR3 DNA sequence: TGCGCCAGCAGCTCTACAGGGTATCGTGACGAGCAGTACTTC. Protein: CASSSTGYRDEQYF.